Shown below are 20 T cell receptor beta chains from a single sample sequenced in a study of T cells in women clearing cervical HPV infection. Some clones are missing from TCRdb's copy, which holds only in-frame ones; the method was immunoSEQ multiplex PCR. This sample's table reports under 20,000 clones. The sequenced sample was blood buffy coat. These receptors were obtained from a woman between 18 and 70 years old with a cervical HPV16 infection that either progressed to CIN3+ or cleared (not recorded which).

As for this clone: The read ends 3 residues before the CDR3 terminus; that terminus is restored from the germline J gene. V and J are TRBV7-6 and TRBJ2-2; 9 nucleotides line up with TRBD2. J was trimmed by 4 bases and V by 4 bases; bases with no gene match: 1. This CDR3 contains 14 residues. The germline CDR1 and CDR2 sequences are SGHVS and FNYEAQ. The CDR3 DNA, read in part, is TGTGCCAGCAGCTCGCGGGGGGGCACCGGGGAG. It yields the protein CASSSRGGTGE. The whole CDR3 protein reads CASSSRGGTGELFF. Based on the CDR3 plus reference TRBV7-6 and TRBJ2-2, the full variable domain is GAGVSQSPRYKVTKRGQDVALRCDPISGHVSLYWYRQALGQGPEFLTYFNYEAQQDKSGLPNDRFSAERPEGSISTLTIQRTEQRDSAMYRCASSSRGGTGELFFGEGSRLTVL.

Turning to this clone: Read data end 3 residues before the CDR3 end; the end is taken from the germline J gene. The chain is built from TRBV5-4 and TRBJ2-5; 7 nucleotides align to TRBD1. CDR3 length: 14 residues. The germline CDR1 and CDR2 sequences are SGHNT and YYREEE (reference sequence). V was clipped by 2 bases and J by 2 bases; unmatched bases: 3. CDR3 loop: CASSFRDRQETQYF. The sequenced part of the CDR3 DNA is TGTGCCAGCAGCTTCCGGGACAGACAAGAGACC.

The CDR3 loop reads CARGTSGVETQYF. Partial CDR3 DNA: TGTGCCCGGGGGACTAGCGGGGTAGAGACC. The chain links TRBV30 to TRBJ2-5; 13 bases align to TRBD2. From the germline J gene comes the end of the CDR3, since the read stops 3 residues before it. Germline V gene sequence: CDR1 GTSNPN, CDR2 SVGIG (reference sequence). This CDR3 is 13 amino acids long. With V trimmed by 8 bases and J by 4 bases, 4 bases remained unmatched. Using reference TRBV30 and TRBJ2-5 for the parts outside the CDR3, the full variable domain is SQTIHQWPATLVQPVGSPLSLECTVEGTSNPNLYWYRQAAGRGLQLLFYSVGIGQISSEVPQNLSASRPQDRQFILSSKKLLLSDSGFYLCARGTSGVETQYFGPGTRLLVL.

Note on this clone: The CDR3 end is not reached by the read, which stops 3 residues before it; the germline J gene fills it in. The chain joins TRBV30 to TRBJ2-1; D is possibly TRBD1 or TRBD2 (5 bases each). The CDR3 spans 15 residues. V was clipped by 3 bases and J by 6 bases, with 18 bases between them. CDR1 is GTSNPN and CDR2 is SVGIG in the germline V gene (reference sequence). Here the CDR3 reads CAWSTAGRFGNEQFF. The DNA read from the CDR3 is TGTGCCTGGAGCACGGCAGGGAGATTCGGCAATGAG.

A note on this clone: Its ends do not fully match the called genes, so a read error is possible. The DNA read from the CDR3 is TGCGCCAGCAGCCTAGGACAGGGGAACTACTACGAG. Protein: CASSLGQGNYYE. The full CDR3 protein reads CASSLGQGNYYEQYF. V gene TRBV4-2 combines with J gene TRBJ2-7, with TRBD1 matching over 9 bases. Read sequence stops 3 residues before the CDR3 end, and the germline J gene provides the missing end. This CDR3 region has 15 residues. Germline CDR1 and CDR2: LGHNA and YNFKEQ.

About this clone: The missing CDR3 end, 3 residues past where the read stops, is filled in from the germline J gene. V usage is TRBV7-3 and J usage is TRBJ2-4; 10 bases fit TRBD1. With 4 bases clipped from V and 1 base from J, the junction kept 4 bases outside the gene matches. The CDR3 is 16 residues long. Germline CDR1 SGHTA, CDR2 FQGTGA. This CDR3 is CASSSSGQGAKNIQYF. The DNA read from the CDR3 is TGTGCCAGCAGCTCGTCGGGACAGGGGGCCAAAAACATT. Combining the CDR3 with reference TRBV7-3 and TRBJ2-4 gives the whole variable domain GAGVSQTPSNKVTEKGKYVELRCDPISGHTALYWYRQSLGQGPEFLIYFQGTGAADDSGLPNDRFFAVRPEGSVSTLKIQRTERGDSAVYLCASSSSGQGAKNIQYFGAGTRLSVL.

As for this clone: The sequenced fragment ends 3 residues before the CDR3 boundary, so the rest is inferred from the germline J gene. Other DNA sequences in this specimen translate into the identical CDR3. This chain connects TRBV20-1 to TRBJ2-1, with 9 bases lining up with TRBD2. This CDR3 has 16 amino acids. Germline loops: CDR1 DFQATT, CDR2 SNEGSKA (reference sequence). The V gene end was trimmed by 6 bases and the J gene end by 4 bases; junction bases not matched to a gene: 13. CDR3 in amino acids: CSAHGGGGGAYNEQFF. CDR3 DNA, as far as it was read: TGCAGTGCCCATGGGGGAGGCGGGGGGGCTTACAATGAG.

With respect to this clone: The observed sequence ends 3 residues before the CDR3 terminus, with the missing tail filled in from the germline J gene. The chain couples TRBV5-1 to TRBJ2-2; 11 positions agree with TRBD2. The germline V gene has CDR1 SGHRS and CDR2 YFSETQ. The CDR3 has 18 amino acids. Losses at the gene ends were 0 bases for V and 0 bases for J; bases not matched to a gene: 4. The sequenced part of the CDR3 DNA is TGCGCCAGCAGCTTGGGTCGACTAGCGGGACCGAACACCGGGGAG. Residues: CASSLGRLAGPNTGE. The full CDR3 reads CASSLGRLAGPNTGELFF.

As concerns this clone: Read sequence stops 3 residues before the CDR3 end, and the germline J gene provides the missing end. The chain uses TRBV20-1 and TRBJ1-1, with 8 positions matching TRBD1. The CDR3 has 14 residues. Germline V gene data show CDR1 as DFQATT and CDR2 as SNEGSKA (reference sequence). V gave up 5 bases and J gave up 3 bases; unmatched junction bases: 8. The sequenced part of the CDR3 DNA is TGCAGTGCTTTAGACAGGGGAGGGTACACTGAA. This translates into CSALDRGGYTE. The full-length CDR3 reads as CSALDRGGYTEAFF.

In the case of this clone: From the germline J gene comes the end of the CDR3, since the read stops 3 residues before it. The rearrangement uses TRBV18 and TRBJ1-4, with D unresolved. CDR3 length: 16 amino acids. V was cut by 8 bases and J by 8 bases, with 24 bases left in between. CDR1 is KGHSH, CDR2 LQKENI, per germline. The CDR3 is CASPQSAGYNGEKLFF. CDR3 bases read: TGTGCCAGCCCACAAAGCGCCGGTTATAATGGGGAAAAA. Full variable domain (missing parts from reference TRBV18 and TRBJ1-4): NAGVMQNPRHLVRRRGQEARLRCSPMKGHSHVYWYRQLPEEGLKFMVYLQKENIIDESGMPKERFSAEFPKEGPSILRIQQVVRGDSAAYFCASPQSAGYNGEKLFFGSGTQLSVL.

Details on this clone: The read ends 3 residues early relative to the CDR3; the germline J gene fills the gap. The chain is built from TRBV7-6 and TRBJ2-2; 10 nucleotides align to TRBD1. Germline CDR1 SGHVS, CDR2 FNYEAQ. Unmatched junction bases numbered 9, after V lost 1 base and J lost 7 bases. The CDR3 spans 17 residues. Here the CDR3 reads CASSLVHRTGGIGELFF. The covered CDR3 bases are TGTGCCAGCAGCTTAGTTCACAGGACAGGGGGAATCGGGGAG.

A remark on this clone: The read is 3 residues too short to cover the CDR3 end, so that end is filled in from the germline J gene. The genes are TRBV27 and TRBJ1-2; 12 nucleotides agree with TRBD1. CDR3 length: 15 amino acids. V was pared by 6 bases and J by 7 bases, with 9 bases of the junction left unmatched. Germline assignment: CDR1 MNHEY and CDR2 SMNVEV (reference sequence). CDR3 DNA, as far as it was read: TGTGCCAGCAGGACACCGGGACAGGGGGCGCGTGGC. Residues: CASRTPGQGARG. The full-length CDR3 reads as CASRTPGQGARGYTF.

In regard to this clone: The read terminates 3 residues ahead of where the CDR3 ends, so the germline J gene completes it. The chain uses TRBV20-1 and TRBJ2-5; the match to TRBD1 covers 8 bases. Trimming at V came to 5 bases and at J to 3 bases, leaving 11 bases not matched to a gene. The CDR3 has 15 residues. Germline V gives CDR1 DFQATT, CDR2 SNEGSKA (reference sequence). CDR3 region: CSASASGTGEETQYF. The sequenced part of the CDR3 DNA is TGCAGTGCTTCAGCGTCCGGGACAGGCGAAGAGACC.

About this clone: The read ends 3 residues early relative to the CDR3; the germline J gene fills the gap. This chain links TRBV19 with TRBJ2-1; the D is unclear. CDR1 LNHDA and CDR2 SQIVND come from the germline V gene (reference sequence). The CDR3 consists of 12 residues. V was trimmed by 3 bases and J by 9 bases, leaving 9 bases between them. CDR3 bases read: TGTGCCAGTAGTATGTACTCGGGTGAG. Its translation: CASSMYSGE. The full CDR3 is CASSMYSGEQFF.

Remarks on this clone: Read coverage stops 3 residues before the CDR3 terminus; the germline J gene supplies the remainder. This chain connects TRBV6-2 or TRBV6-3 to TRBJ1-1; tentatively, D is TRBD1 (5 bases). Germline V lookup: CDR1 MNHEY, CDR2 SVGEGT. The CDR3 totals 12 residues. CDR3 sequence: CASSKRGSEAFF. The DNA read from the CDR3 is TGTGCCAGCAGTAAAAGGGGTTCCGAA.

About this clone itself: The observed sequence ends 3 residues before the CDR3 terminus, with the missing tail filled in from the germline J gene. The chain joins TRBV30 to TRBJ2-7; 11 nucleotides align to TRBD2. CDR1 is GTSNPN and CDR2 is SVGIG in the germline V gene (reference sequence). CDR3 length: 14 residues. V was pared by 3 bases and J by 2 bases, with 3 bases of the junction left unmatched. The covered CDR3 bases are TGTGCCTGGAGCCCTAGCGGGGGGACCTACGAG. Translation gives CAWSPSGGTYE. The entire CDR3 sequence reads CAWSPSGGTYEQYF.

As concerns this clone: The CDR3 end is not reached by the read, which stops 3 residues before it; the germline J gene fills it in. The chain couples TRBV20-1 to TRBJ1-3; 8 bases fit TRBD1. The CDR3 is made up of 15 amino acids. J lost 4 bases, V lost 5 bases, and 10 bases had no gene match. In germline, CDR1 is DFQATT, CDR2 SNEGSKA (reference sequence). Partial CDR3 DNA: TGCAGTGCTGGGAGCCCTCACAGGGGGGGAAACACC. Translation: CSAGSPHRGGNT. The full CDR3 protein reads CSAGSPHRGGNTIYF.

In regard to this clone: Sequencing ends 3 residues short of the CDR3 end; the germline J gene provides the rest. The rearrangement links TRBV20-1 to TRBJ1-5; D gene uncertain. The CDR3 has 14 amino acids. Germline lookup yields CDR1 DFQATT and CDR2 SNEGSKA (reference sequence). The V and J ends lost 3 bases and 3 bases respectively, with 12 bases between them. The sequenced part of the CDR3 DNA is TGCAGTGCTAGGTCGAGTCACAACAATCAGCCC. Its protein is CSARSSHNNQP. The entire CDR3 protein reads CSARSSHNNQPQHF.

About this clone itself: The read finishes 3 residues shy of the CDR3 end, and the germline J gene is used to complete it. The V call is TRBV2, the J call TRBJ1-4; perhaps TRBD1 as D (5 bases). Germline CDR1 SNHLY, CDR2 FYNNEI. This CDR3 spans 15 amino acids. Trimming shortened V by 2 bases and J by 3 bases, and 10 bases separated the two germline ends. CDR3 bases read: TGTGCCAGCAGTGAAAACAGGAGTCCTAATGAAAAA. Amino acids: CASSENRSPNEK. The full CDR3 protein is CASSENRSPNEKLFF. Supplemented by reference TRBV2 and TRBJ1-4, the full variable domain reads EPEVTQTPSHQVTQMGQEVILRCVPISNHLYFYWYRQILGQKVEFLVSFYNNEISEKSEIFDDQFSVERPDGSNFTLKIRSTKLEDSAMYFCASSENRSPNEKLFFGSGTQLSVL.

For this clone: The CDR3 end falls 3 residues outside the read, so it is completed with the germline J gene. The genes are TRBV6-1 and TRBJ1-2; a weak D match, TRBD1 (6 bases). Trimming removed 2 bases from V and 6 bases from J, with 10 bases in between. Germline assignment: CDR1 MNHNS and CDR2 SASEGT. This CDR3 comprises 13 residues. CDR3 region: CASSENRDDGYTF. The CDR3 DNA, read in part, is TGTGCCAGCAGTGAAAACAGGGATGATGGC.